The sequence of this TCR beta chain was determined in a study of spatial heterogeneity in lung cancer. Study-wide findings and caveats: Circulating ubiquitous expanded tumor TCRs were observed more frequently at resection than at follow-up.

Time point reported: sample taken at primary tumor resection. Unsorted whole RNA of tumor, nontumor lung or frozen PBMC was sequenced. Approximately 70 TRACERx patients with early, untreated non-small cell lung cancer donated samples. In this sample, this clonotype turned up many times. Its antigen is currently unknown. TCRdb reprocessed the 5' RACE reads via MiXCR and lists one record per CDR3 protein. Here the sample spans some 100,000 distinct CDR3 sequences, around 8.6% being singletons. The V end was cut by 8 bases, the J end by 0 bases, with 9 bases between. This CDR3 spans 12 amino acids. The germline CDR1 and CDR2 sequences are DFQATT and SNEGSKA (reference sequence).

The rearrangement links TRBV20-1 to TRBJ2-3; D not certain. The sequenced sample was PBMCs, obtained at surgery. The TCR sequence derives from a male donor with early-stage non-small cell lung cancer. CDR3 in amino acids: CSCLHSTDTQYF. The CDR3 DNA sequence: TGCAGTTGCCTCCATAGCACAGATACGCAGTATTTT.